This T cell receptor beta chain was captured by sequencing in a study of CD8+ T cells in alopecia areata. On the study more broadly: Treated patients were dosed with oral tofacitinib, taking 5 to 10 mg twice daily.

The V gene's germline CDR1 is SGHTA and CDR2 FQGTGA. Trimming took 1 base from V and 7 from J; bases not matched to a gene: 6. The CDR3 is 16 amino acids. Study-wide results and limits: Higher clonality was seen in lesional scalp than in normal scalp, especially in alopecia totalis/universalis.

Once RNA had been extracted, it was reverse transcribed into cDNA to act as the sequencing template. Sequencing used immunoSEQ multiplex PCR; TCRdb keeps in-frame clones, though not all of them. This sample has approximately 7,400 clones, with around three fifths found just once. With regard to this clone: The target antigen is unknown. The same CDR3 also results from other DNA sequences found in this sample.

Described treatment: oral pan-JAK inhibitor, 5-10 mg twice daily. Peripheral blood samples and lesional scalp punch biopsies were obtained from alopecia areata patients. Material: skin, obtained at week 4, from a patient treated with tofacitinib. The sequence was obtained from a human donor with alopecia areata. The rearrangement uses TRBV7-3 and TRBJ1-5; TRBD1 agrees at 11 bases. Here the CDR3 reads CASSLIGGQGGQPQHF. In DNA, the CDR3 is TGTGCCAGCAGCTTAATTGGGGGACAGGGGGGGCAGCCCCAGCATTTT.